A single sample gave rise to the 2 T cell receptor beta chains below, sequenced in a study of shared clonotypes between healthy human individuals. Measured with immunoSEQ multiplex PCR; TCRdb has only the in-frame clones, and not every one. This sample has about 960,000 clones; 76% occur once, and the top ten carry about 1.5%. The sample consisted of memory CD4+ T cells sorted from blood. Subset denoted: CD45RA-negative fraction. These receptors were obtained from a man between 18 and 35 years old in good health.

The chain recombines TRBV5-6 with TRBJ2-1; no definite D call. The V gene's germline CDR1 is SGHDT and CDR2 YYEEEE. CDR3 length: 15 residues. The ends were cut back, 2 bases at V and 0 bases at J, with 9 bases in the middle. CDR3 coding DNA: TGTGCCAGCAGCTTTGCGTCAAGCTCCTACAATGAGCAGTTCTTC. Translated: CASSFASSSYNEQFF.

This clone was counted a single time. This chain links TRBV9 with TRBJ2-3; 8 bases are shared with TRBD2. Germline V lookup: CDR1 SGDLS, CDR2 YYNGEE. The CDR3 has 17 amino acids. The J segment lost 4 bases and the V segment lost 2 bases, leaving 12 bases of the junction unmatched. CDR3 in DNA: TGTGCCAGCAGCGTTTATCTGGCGGGGGGCCCCTCAGATACGCAGTATTTT. Its translation: CASSVYLAGGPSDTQYF.